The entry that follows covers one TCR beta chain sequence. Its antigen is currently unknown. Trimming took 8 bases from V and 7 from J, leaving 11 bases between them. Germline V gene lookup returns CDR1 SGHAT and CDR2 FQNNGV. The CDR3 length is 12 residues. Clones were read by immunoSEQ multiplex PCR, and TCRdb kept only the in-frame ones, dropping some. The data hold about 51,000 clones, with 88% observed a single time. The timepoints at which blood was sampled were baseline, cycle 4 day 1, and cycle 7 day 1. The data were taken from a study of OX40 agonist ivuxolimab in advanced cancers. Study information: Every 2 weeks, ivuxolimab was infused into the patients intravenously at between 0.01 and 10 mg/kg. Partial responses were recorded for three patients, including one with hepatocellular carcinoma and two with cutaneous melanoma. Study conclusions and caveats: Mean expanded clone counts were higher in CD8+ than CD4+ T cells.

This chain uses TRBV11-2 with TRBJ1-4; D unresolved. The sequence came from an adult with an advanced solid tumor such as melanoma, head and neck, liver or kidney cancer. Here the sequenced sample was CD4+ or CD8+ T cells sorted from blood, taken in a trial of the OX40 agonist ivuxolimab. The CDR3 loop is CASLVVGEKLFF. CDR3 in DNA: TGTGCCAGCCTTGTGGTGGGTGAAAAACTGTTTTTT. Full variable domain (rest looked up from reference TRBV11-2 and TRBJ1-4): EAGVAQSPRYKIIEKRQSVAFWCNPISGHATLYWYQQILGQGPKLLIQFQNNGVVDDSQLPKDRFSAERLKGVDSTLKIQPAKLEDSAVYLCASLVVGEKLFFGSGTQLSVL.